The 15 T cell receptor beta chains given below trace back to one sample, sequenced in a study of Ad26.COV2.S vaccination and SARS-CoV-2 variants. Using immunoSEQ multiplex PCR, the repertoire was profiled, and TCRdb retains in-frame clones only, with some absent. Of roughly 350,000 clones in the sample, around 89% were seen once. Documented treatment: roughly 18 received Ad26.COV2.S at low or high dose, single or two shots; about 5 received placebo; per-sample allocation not given. Following the first vaccine or placebo injection, samples were taken on day 63. The specimen was peripheral blood, collected in a trial of Ad26.COV2.S vaccine versus placebo. The source of these receptors is a person between 18 and 65 years old who received the Ad26.COV2.S COVID-19 vaccine or a placebo.

The V call is TRBV5-1, the J call TRBJ2-7; D possibly corresponds to TRBD1 (5 bases). Germline values: CDR1 SGHRS, CDR2 YFSETQ. The V end lost 4 bases, the J end lost 1 base, and 9 bases lay between the germline ends. The CDR3 totals 13 residues. The DNA for the CDR3 is TGCGCCAGCAGCCGGACAAATTCCTACGAGCAGTACTTC. It translates to CASSRTNSYEQYF.

The chain has TRBV11-2 and TRBJ1-1, with TRBD1 matching 7 bases. There are 15 residues in the CDR3. Trimming took 1 base from V and 1 from J; bases not matched to a gene: 3. Germline CDR1 SGHAT, CDR2 FQNNGV. DNA of the CDR3: TGTGCCAGCAGCTTAGTCCGGGACAGGAACACTGAAGCTTTCTTT. Its translation: CASSLVRDRNTEAFF.

The chain links TRBV2 to TRBJ2-7, with TRBD2 identical over 7 bases. Per the germline V gene, CDR1 is SNHLY and CDR2 is FYNNEI. V lost 3 bases, J lost 6 bases, and 11 bases stayed unmatched. This CDR3 region has 15 residues. The CDR3 region has the DNA TGTGCCAGCAGTGACACCGGGGGGACGGGAGCCGAGCAGTACTTC. It translates to CASSDTGGTGAEQYF.

The CDR3 sequence: CAWSQGAIQPQHF. The CDR3 DNA is TGTGCCTGGAGTCAAGGGGCGATTCAGCCCCAGCATTTT. The chain couples TRBV30 to TRBJ1-5; maybe TRBD1 (5 bases). V gave up 2 bases and J gave up 6 bases, with 11 bases separating them. This CDR3 is 13 amino acids long. Germline CDR1 reads GTSNPN; CDR2 reads SVGIG (reference sequence).

The V call is TRBV9, the J call TRBJ2-2; D may be TRBD2 (6 bases). Germline V gene lookup returns CDR1 SGDLS and CDR2 YYNGEE. The length of the CDR3 is 16 residues. The V end lost 0 bases, the J end lost 4 bases, and 13 bases lay between the germline ends. In DNA, the CDR3 is TGTGCCAGCAGCGTAGAAACGGGAGCGGGCACCGGGGAGCTGTTTTTT. Protein product: CASSVETGAGTGELFF.

Note on this clone: Distinct nucleotide sequences in the sample also encode this CDR3. The chain links TRBV9 to TRBJ2-3, with a tentative D call TRBD1 (6 bases). V was cut by 0 bases and J by 3 bases, with 11 bases left in between. This CDR3 comprises 15 residues. Germline CDR1 reads SGDLS; CDR2 reads YYNGEE. The CDR3 DNA follows: TGTGCCAGCAGCGTAGAGGGTAGGGGGACAGATACGCAGTATTTT. Amino acids: CASSVEGRGTDTQYF.

The chain links TRBV27 to TRBJ1-5; TRBD1 aligns across 9 bases. The V gene's germline CDR1 is MNHEY and CDR2 SMNVEV (reference sequence). Germline trimming cut 6 bases from V and 9 bases from J; bases unmatched to any gene: 6. The CDR3 is made up of 13 amino acids. This chain's CDR3 is CASSSDRGSPQHF. CDR3 coding DNA: TGTGCCAGCAGCTCAGACAGGGGGTCGCCCCAGCATTTT.

The sample holds one count of this clone. The V and J genes are TRBV3-1 (or the pseudogene TRBV3-2) and TRBJ2-3, with 14 bases identical to TRBD2. The CDR3 spans 16 residues. Trimming took 5 bases from V and 4 from J; bases not matched to a gene: 5. Germline CDR1 reads LGHDT; CDR2 reads YNNKEL (reference sequence). Written as DNA, the CDR3 is TGTGCCAGCAGCAACGGACTAGCGGGGGGTCCAGATACGCAGTATTTT. Translating gives CASSNGLAGGPDTQYF.

As regards this clone: Other DNA sequences in this specimen translate into the identical CDR3. This sequence joins TRBV29-1 and TRBJ1-5; TRBD1 agrees at 9 bases. This CDR3 comprises 14 residues. Germline trimming cut 6 bases from V and 4 bases from J; bases unmatched to any gene: 7. CDR1 is SQVTM, CDR2 ANQGSEA, per germline. Written as DNA, the CDR3 is TGCAGCGTAGCCACCGGGACAGGGAATCAGCCCCAGCATTTT. Translated: CSVATGTGNQPQHF.

This clone was observed once. The gene calls are TRBV30 and TRBJ2-2; D uncertain. Trimming left V 2 bases short and J 4 bases short, with 11 bases between. This CDR3 region has 14 residues. The germline V gene encodes CDR1 GTSNPN and CDR2 SVGIG (reference sequence). CDR3 coding DNA: TGTGCCTGGAGTTTGGGAATGGCCACCGGGGAGCTGTTTTTT. It yields the protein CAWSLGMATGELFF.

Only one count was recorded for this clone. The rearrangement joins TRBV5-6 to TRBJ2-7, with 9 bases lining up with TRBD1. This CDR3 has 15 amino acids. Trimming at V came to 3 bases and at J to 1 base, leaving 5 bases not matched to a gene. The germline CDR1 and CDR2 sequences are SGHDT and YYEEEE. The CDR3 DNA sequence: TGTGCCAGCAGCTCACAGGGGGCTAAATCCTACGAGCAGTACTTC. Translation: CASSSQGAKSYEQYF. The entire variable domain, with the rest obtained from reference TRBV5-6 and TRBJ2-7, is as follows: DAGVTQSPTHLIKTRGQQVTLRCSPKSGHDTVSWYQQALGQGPQFIFQYYEEEERQRGNFPDRFSGHQFPNYSSELNVNALLLGDSALYLCASSSQGAKSYEQYFGPGTRLTVT.

This chain links TRBV6-2 or TRBV6-3 with TRBJ2-3; D possibly corresponds to TRBD2 (5 bases). The CDR3 runs to 14 residues. Trimming left V 4 bases short and J 2 bases short, with 10 bases between. Looked up from germline, CDR1 is MNHEY and CDR2 is SVGEGT. The CDR3 loop is CASSFPRDTDTQYF. DNA for the CDR3: TGTGCCAGCAGTTTCCCTCGGGACACAGATACGCAGTATTTT.

V is TRBV7-2 and J is TRBJ1-2; 8 bases match TRBD1. V gave up 5 bases and J gave up 3 bases; unmatched junction bases: 14. This CDR3 is 17 amino acids long. Germline CDR1 and CDR2: SGHTA and FQGNSA. The CDR3 loop reads CASSNPTGATVYYGYTF. The DNA of the CDR3 is TGTGCCAGCAGCAACCCGACAGGGGCAACCGTCTACTATGGCTACACCTTC.

The gene calls are TRBV18 and TRBJ2-7; TRBD2 aligns across 14 bases. Germline V gives CDR1 KGHSH, CDR2 LQKENI. CDR3 size: 14 residues. V shed 6 bases, J shed 2 bases, and the junction held 0 bases outside the gene matches. The CDR3 nucleotides are TGTGCCAGCTCGACTAGCGGGAGGGCCTACGAGCAGTACTTC. Translating it yields CASSTSGRAYEQYF.

J is TRBJ2-7 and V is TRBV4-3; D gene unclear. The CDR3 length is 16 residues. The V and J ends lost 0 bases and 1 base respectively, with 13 bases between them. Germline CDR1 reads LGHNA; CDR2 reads YSLEER. Written as DNA, the CDR3 is TGCGCCAGCAGCCAAGATCGGTCCCCAGGTTCCTACGAGCAGTACTTC. This translates into CASSQDRSPGSYEQYF.